These 8 T cell receptor beta chains originate from one sample sequenced in a study of T cell clonality in common variable immunodeficiency. Profiling relied on immunoSEQ multiplex PCR, and the TCRdb table lists in-frame clones only, not all of them. This repertoire lists 80,000 or so clones without singletons; approximately 0.8% sits in the top ten. Sequenced material: peripheral blood mononuclear cells. These receptors were obtained from a person between 18 and 75 years old in good health.

About this clone: Read coverage stops 3 residues before the CDR3 terminus; the germline J gene supplies the remainder. V gene TRBV23-1 combines with J gene TRBJ2-7; tentative D call: TRBD1 (5 bases). TRBV23-1 is recorded as an ORF, its role being uncertain. The CDR3 sequence is 19 residues long. Trimming took 1 base from V and 0 from J, leaving 22 bases between them. Incomplete CDR3 DNA: TGCGCCAGCAGTCAATTCGACAGATCTTTCTTCATCGTCTCCTACGAG. Translation gives CASSQFDRSFFIVSYE. The CDR3 in full is CASSQFDRSFFIVSYEQYF.

Many counts were recorded for this clone. The read halts 3 residues ahead of the CDR3 end, with the missing end drawn from the germline J gene. This sequence joins TRBV19 and TRBJ1-5; 9 bases are a match to TRBD1. In germline, CDR1 is LNHDA, CDR2 SQIVND (reference sequence). CDR3 size: 14 residues. J lost 6 bases, V lost 5 bases, and 5 bases had no gene match. CDR3 DNA, as far as it was read: TGTGCCAGTAGTGGGACAGGGAGTAGTCAGCCC. Amino acids: CASSGTGSSQP. The full CDR3 protein reads CASSGTGSSQPQHF.

This clone was counted many times. The read falls 3 residues short of the CDR3 end, and the missing part is taken from the germline J gene. The chain is built from TRBV6-1 and TRBJ2-1; D possibly uses TRBD1 or TRBD2 (6 bases each). Germline CDR1 MNHNS, CDR2 SASEGT. The CDR3 has 18 amino acids. Trimming removed 6 bases from V and 0 bases from J, with 21 bases in between. CDR3 DNA (partial): TGTGCCAGCAGAGAATGCCGGGGCAGGGGAGGCTCCTACAATGAG. Encoded protein: CASRECRGRGGSYNE. The complete CDR3 reads CASRECRGRGGSYNEQFF.

This clone came up many times. The DNA ends 3 residues before the CDR3 does, and the rest of the CDR3 is filled in from the germline J gene. The chain couples TRBV5-4 to TRBJ2-7, with 10 bases matching TRBD1. Unmatched junction bases numbered 11, after V lost 4 bases and J lost 4 bases. This CDR3 region has 16 residues. Germline loops: CDR1 SGHNT, CDR2 YYREEE (reference sequence). CDR3: CASSKSAGTGAYEQYF. The sequenced CDR3 bases are TGTGCCAGCAGCAAATCGGCCGGGACAGGGGCGTACGAG. The variable domain in full, completed from reference TRBV5-4 and TRBJ2-7, reads ETGVTQSPTHLIKTRGQQVTLRCSSQSGHNTVSWYQQALGQGPQFIFQYYREEENGRGNFPPRFSGLQFPNYSSELNVNALELDDSALYLCASSKSAGTGAYEQYFGPGTRLTVT.

This clone was recorded many times. CDR3 in amino acids: CASSPTGMNSPLHF. Incomplete CDR3 DNA: TGTGCCAGCTCACCGACAGGAATGAATTCACCC. The chain uses TRBV18 and TRBJ1-6, with a possible D match to TRBD1 (6 bases). The CDR3 extends 3 residues past the end of the read, so its final part is completed from the germline J gene. The CDR3 extends over 14 amino acids. Germline lookup yields CDR1 KGHSH and CDR2 LQKENI. V gave up 3 bases and J gave up 7 bases, with 10 bases separating them.

Notes on this clone: The read ends 3 residues before the CDR3 terminus; that terminus is restored from the germline J gene. The chain is built from TRBV18 and TRBJ1-1; 8 bases are shared with TRBD1. The V gene end was trimmed by 4 bases and the J gene end by 1 base; junction bases not matched to a gene: 5. CDR1 is KGHSH and CDR2 is LQKENI in the germline V gene. This CDR3 comprises 15 residues. The DNA read from the CDR3 is TGTGCCAGCTCACAGACCGGGACAGGGAACACTGAA. Protein: CASSQTGTGNTE. The full CDR3 is CASSQTGTGNTEAFF.

The table lists this clone with many counts. The read terminates 3 residues ahead of where the CDR3 ends, so the germline J gene completes it. This rearrangement joins TRBV12-3 or TRBV12-4 to TRBJ2-5; D is unresolved. V shed 4 bases and J shed 4 bases, with 4 bases lying between them. The CDR3 sequence is 11 residues long. CDR3 DNA, as far as it was read: TGTGCCAGCAGTTCAGGAGAGACC. This translates into CASSSGET. The CDR3 in full is CASSSGETQYF.

Ten or more counts support this clone. The CDR3 goes on 3 residues after the read ends, and that part is filled in from the germline J gene. The genes are TRBV14 and TRBJ2-7; 7 bases match TRBD2. Trimming removed 0 bases from V and 5 bases from J; junction bases left unmatched: 7. Per germline, CDR1 SGHDN and CDR2 FVKESK. The CDR3 covers 15 residues. The CDR3 spells CASSQEGGVWNEQYF. The CDR3 bases that were read are TGTGCCAGCAGCCAAGAGGGAGGGGTTTGGAACGAG.